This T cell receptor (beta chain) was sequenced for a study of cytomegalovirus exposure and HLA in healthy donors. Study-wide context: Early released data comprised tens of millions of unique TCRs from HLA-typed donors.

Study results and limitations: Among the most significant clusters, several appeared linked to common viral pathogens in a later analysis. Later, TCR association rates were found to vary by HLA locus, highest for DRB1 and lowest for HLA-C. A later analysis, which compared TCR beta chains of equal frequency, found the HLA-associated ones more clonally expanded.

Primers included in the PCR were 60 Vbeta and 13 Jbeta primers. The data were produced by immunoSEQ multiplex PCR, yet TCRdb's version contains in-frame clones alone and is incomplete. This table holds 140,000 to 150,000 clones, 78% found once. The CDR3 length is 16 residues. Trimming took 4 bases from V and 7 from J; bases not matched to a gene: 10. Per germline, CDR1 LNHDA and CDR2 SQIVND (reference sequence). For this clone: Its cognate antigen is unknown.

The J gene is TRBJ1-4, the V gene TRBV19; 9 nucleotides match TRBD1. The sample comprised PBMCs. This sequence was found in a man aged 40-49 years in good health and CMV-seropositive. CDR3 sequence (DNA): TGTGCCAGTAGTACCGGACAGGGGATCGAGGGTGAAAAACTGTTTTTT. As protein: CASSTGQGIEGEKLFF.